This T cell receptor (beta chain) was retrieved from a study of cytomegalovirus exposure and HLA in healthy donors. Findings of the study overall: Later analysis demonstrated an association between a missense DCLRE1C variant and TCR beta V- and J-gene trimming. The study dropped some indistinguishable V segments, TRBV6-2 and TRBV6-3 among them. Three of the chains that were CMV-associated were confirmed in vitro to be specific for CMV antigens. Information on immune exposure was restricted to one variable (CMV serostatus).

The study ran its PCR with 60 Vbeta and 13 Jbeta primers. Clones were sequenced by immunoSEQ multiplex PCR, and TCRdb holds only the in-frame ones, with some missing. The table lists under 200,000 clones, about 83% of them singletons, with over 1.5% in the top ten. This CDR3 has 14 residues. Germline V gene sequence: CDR1 MDHEN, CDR2 SYDVKM. V was shortened by 3 bases and J by 1 base, with 9 bases between the two germline ends. Regarding this clone: Its cognate antigen is unknown.

The chain has TRBV28 and TRBJ1-2; no definite D call. Sequencing was performed on PBMCs. This receptor was identified in a man aged 35-49 years in good health and CMV-seropositive. The DNA of the CDR3 is TGTGCCAGCAGTTTTCCGGGGTTTAACTATGGCTACACCTTC. Its protein is CASSFPGFNYGYTF.